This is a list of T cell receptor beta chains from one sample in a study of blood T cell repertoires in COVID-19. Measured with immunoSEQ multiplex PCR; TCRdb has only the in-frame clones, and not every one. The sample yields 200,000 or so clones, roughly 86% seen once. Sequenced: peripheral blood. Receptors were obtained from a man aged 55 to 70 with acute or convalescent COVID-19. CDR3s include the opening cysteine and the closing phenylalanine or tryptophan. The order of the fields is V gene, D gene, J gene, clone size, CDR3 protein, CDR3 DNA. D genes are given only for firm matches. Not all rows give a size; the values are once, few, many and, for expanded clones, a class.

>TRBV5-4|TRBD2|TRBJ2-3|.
CASSPPSGGVGDTQYF
TGTGCCAGCAGCCCGCCCAGCGGGGGGGTAGGCGATACGCAGTATTTT
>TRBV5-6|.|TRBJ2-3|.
CASSLERSDRPADTQYF
TGTGCCAGCAGCTTGGAGCGTTCGGACAGACCTGCAGATACGCAGTATTTT
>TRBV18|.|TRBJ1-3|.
CASSPIAGKENTIYF
TGTGCCAGCTCACCAATTGCAGGGAAGGAAAACACCATATATTTT
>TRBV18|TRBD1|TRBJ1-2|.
CASSQGQGDGYTF
TGTGCCAGCTCACAGGGACAGGGTGATGGCTACACCTTC
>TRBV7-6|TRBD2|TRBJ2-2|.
CASSFTRTSGGLNTGELFF
TGTGCCAGCAGCTTCACCCGGACTAGCGGGGGGCTCAACACCGGGGAGCTGTTTTTT
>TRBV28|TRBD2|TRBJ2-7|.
CASRPGGLAGTYEQYF
TGTGCCAGCAGACCGGGGGGACTAGCGGGGACCTACGAGCAGTACTTC
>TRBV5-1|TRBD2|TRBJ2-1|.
CASSPIDLAGAHNEQFF
TGCGCCAGCAGTCCCATTGATCTAGCGGGGGCCCACAATGAGCAGTTCTTC
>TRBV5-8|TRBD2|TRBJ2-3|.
CASSLGLAGADTQYF
TGTGCCAGCAGCCTGGGACTAGCGGGGGCAGATACGCAGTATTTT
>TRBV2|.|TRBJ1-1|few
CAIAGLMNTEAFF
TGTGCCATTGCCGGACTTATGAACACTGAAGCTTTCTTT
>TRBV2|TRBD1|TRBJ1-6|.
CASTWGLGGDNSPLHF
TGTGCCAGCACCTGGGGGTTAGGGGGCGATAATTCACCCCTCCACTTT
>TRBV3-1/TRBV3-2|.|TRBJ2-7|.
CASSQRTGTPSYEQYF
TGTGCCAGCAGCCAGAGGACGGGAACACCCTCCTACGAGCAGTACTTC
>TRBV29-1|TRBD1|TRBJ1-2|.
CSARTGVYGYTF
TGCAGCGCCCGGACAGGAGTCTATGGCTACACCTTC
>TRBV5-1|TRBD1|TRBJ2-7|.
CASSSRTGRDEQYF
TGCGCCAGCAGCTCGAGGACAGGGAGAGACGAGCAGTACTTC
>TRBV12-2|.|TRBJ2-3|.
CASRLRGGPTDTQYF
TGTGCAAGTCGCTTGCGGGGGGGCCCCACAGATACGCAGTATTTT
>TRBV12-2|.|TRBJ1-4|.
CASRKGQVNEKLFF
TGTGCAAGTCGCAAGGGACAGGTTAATGAAAAACTGTTTTTT
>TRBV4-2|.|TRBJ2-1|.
CASSQVMGGPNHRAAGEQFF
TGTGCCAGCAGCCAAGTTATGGGGGGACCAAATCATCGGGCCGCTGGTGAGCAGTTCTTC
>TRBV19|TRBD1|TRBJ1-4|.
CASSMGQPRPTNEKLFF
TGTGCCAGTAGTATGGGACAGCCCCGTCCAACTAATGAAAAACTGTTTTTT
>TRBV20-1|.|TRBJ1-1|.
CSASLTRGTEAFF
TGCAGTGCTAGTCTTACTCGAGGGACTGAAGCTTTCTTT
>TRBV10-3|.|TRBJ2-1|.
CAISPPLASEQFF
TGTGCCATCAGCCCGCCCCTAGCGTCTGAGCAGTTCTTC
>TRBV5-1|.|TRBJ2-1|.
CASSSLGRATYNEQFF
TGCGCCAGCAGCTCCCTGGGGCGAGCGACCTACAATGAGCAGTTCTTC
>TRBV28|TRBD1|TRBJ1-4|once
CASTKTGATNEKLFF
TGTGCCAGCACCAAGACAGGGGCAACTAATGAAAAACTGTTTTTT
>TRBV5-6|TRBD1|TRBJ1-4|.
CASSLRQGNEKLFF
TGTGCCAGCAGCTTGCGACAGGGTAATGAAAAACTGTTTTTT
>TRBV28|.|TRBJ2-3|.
CASSLLAKSTDTQYF
TGTGCCAGCAGTTTATTGGCCAAGAGCACAGATACGCAGTATTTT
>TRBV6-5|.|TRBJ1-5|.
CASGRPGGANQPQHF
TGTGCCAGCGGACGACCAGGAGGGGCCAATCAGCCCCAGCATTTT
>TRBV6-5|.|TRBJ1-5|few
CASSYSGAGEPQHF
TGTGCCAGCAGTTACTCGGGGGCAGGGGAGCCCCAGCATTTT
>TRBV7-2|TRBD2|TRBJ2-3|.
CASSFIGLAGGDSDTQYF
TGTGCCAGCAGCTTTATCGGACTAGCGGGGGGCGACTCAGATACGCAGTATTTT
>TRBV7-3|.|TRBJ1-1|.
CASSLKGGLEAFF
TGTGCCAGCAGCTTAAAGGGGGGGCTTGAAGCTTTCTTT
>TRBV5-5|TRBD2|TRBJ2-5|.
CASSSGTSETQYF
TGTGCCAGCAGTTCCGGGACTAGCGAGACCCAGTACTTC
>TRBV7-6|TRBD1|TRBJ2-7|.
CASSPMTGGYGGQYF
TGTGCCAGCAGCCCGATGACAGGGGGCTACGGGGGGCAGTACTTC
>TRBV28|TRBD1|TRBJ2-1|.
CASSPLSGTGSSDEQFF
TGTGCCAGCAGTCCACTCTCCGGGACAGGGTCTTCAGATGAGCAGTTCTTC
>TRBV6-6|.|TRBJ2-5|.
CASSLSGLAETQYF
TGTGCCAGCAGTCTCTCGGGACTCGCGGAGACCCAGTACTTC
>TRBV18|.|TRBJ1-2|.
CASSPPGQEGYGYTF
TGTGCCAGCTCACCACCGGGGCAGGAGGGCTATGGCTACACCTTC
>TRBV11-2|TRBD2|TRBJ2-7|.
CASSGLAGDLYEQYF
TGTGCCAGCAGCGGTTTAGCGGGGGATCTATACGAGCAGTACTTC
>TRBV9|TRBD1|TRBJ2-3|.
CASSVRQGAGANTDTQYF
TGTGCCAGCAGCGTGAGACAGGGGGCCGGGGCAAACACAGATACGCAGTATTTT
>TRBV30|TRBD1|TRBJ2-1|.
CAWNSGTVSYNEQFF
TGTGCCTGGAATTCCGGGACAGTGTCCTACAATGAGCAGTTCTTC
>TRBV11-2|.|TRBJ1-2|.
CASSFSGHSNYGYTF
TGTGCCAGCAGCTTCTCGGGACATTCTAACTATGGCTACACCTTC
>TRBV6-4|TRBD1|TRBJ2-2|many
CASRRTGTGELFF
TGTGCCAGCAGGCGGACAGGGACCGGGGAGCTGTTTTTT
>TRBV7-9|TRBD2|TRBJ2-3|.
CASSLQAGGGTDTQYF
TGTGCCAGCAGCTTACAAGCGGGGGGCGGCACAGATACGCAGTATTTT
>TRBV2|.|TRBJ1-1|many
CASSERGRGEAFF
TGTGCCAGCAGTGAGCGAGGGCGGGGTGAAGCTTTCTTT
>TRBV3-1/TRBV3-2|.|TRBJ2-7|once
CASSQVGGAPEQYF
TGTGCCAGCAGCCAAGTTGGGGGGGCCCCCGAGCAGTACTTC
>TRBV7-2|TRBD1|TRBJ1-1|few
CASSLGVRDRVRTEAFF
TGTGCCAGCAGCTTAGGGGTCCGGGACAGGGTGAGGACTGAAGCTTTCTTT
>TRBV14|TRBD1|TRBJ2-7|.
CASSQAGTVSYEQYF
TGTGCCAGCAGCCAAGCAGGGACAGTGTCCTACGAGCAGTACTTC
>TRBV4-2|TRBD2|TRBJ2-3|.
CASSQDNRLAGGSISTDTQYF
TGTGCCAGCAGCCAAGATAATCGGCTAGCGGGGGGTTCCATTAGCACAGATACGCAGTATTTT
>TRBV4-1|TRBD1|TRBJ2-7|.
CASSQGRGSYEQYF
TGCGCCAGCAGCCAAGGCAGGGGGAGCTACGAGCAGTACTTC
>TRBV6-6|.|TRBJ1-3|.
CASSRQARSGNTIYF
TGTGCCAGCAGTAGACAGGCGCGCTCTGGAAACACCATATATTTT
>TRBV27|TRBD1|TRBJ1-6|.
CASSYRGGNSPLHF
TGTGCCAGCAGCTACAGGGGTGGGAATTCACCCCTCCACTTT
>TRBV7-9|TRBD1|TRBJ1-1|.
CASSLVSKPGTGFYTEAFF
TGTGCCAGCAGCTTAGTCTCTAAGCCCGGGACAGGCTTTTACACTGAAGCTTTCTTT
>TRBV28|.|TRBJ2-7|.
CASSLEGSPYEQYF
TGTGCCAGCAGTTTGGAGGGGTCCCCCTACGAGCAGTACTTC
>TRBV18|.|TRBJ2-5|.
CASSPAGAGQETQYF
TGTGCCAGCTCACCTGCTGGGGCAGGTCAAGAGACCCAGTACTTC
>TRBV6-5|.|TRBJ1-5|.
CASSYAGNNQPQHF
TGTGCCAGCAGTTACGCAGGGAATAATCAGCCCCAGCATTTT
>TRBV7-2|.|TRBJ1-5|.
CASSFRQAWNQPQHF
TGTGCCAGCAGCTTTAGGCAGGCTTGGAATCAGCCCCAGCATTTT
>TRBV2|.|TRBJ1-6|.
CASRPAGRLSSPLHF
TGTGCCAGCAGGCCCGCCGGGAGGTTGAGTTCACCCCTCCACTTT
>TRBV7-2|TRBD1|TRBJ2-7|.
CASSDSWTGREQYF
TGTGCCAGCAGCGATTCCTGGACAGGTCGCGAGCAGTACTTC
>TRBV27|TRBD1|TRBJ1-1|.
CASSLGGQRNTEAFF
TGTGCCAGCAGTTTGGGGGGACAGCGGAACACTGAAGCTTTCTTT